This is a list of T cell receptor beta chains from one sample in a study of cytomegalovirus exposure and HLA in healthy donors. Assay: immunoSEQ multiplex PCR; the TCRdb copy retains only in-frame clones and omits some. The sample has roughly 180,000 clones; roughly 10% are singletons. Sequencing input: PBMCs. The receptors derive from a woman under 40 in good health and CMV-seropositive. CDR3s include the opening cysteine and the closing phenylalanine or tryptophan. The D gene is left open where the match is weak. Part of the rows lack a size; the others show once, few, many or a class for expanded clones.

D gene: TRBD1
J gene: TRBJ2-7
V gene: TRBV10-1
clone size: few
CDR3 protein: CASSEPGQGGEQYF
CDR3 DNA: TGCGCCAGCAGTGAGCCGGGACAGGGGGGCGAGCAGTACTTC

D gene: NA
J gene: TRBJ1-2
V gene: TRBV27
clone size: NA
CDR3 protein: CASSFLEGSNYGYTF
CDR3 DNA: TGTGCCAGCAGTTTCCTCGAGGGCTCGAACTATGGCTACACCTTC

D gene: TRBD1
J gene: TRBJ2-5
V gene: TRBV5-1
clone size: NA
CDR3 protein: CASSLEGHRGLVETQYF
CDR3 DNA: TGCGCCAGCAGCTTGGAAGGCCACAGGGGGTTGGTAGAGACCCAGTACTTC

D gene: TRBD2
J gene: TRBJ2-5
V gene: TRBV2
clone size: NA
CDR3 protein: CASSGGTTQTQYF
CDR3 DNA: TGTGCCAGCAGCGGGGGGACTACCCAGACCCAGTACTTC

D gene: TRBD1
J gene: TRBJ1-2
V gene: TRBV5-6
clone size: many
CDR3 protein: CASSLGSWFGTDYGYTF
CDR3 DNA: TGTGCCAGCAGCTTGGGTTCGTGGTTTGGGACAGACTATGGCTACACCTTC

D gene: NA
J gene: TRBJ1-4
V gene: TRBV5-8
clone size: NA
CDR3 protein: CASSLGQGSTNEKLFF
CDR3 DNA: TGTGCCAGCAGCTTGGGGCAGGGGTCAACTAATGAAAAACTGTTTTTT

D gene: NA
J gene: TRBJ1-3
V gene: TRBV5-1
clone size: few
CDR3 protein: CASSLGGSGNTIYF
CDR3 DNA: TGCGCCAGCAGCTTGGGCGGTTCTGGAAACACCATATATTTT

D gene: TRBD1
J gene: TRBJ1-2
V gene: TRBV23-1
clone size: NA
CDR3 protein: CASSLGQGASGGYTF
CDR3 DNA: TGCGCCAGCAGTCTAGGACAGGGGGCATCGGGTGGCTACACCTTC

D gene: TRBD1
J gene: TRBJ2-5
V gene: TRBV7-6
clone size: NA
CDR3 protein: CASSLVILRDRHQETQYF
CDR3 DNA: TGTGCCAGCAGCTTAGTGATACTTCGGGACAGGCACCAAGAGACCCAGTACTTC

D gene: NA
J gene: TRBJ2-1
V gene: TRBV2
clone size: few
CDR3 protein: CASSLTGFDEQFF
CDR3 DNA: TGTGCCAGCAGCCTAACAGGGTTCGATGAGCAGTTCTTC

D gene: NA
J gene: TRBJ1-1
V gene: TRBV4-2
clone size: NA
CDR3 protein: CASSQEEFMNTEAFF
CDR3 DNA: TGTGCCAGCAGCCAAGAGGAGTTCATGAACACTGAAGCTTTCTTT

D gene: NA
J gene: TRBJ2-5
V gene: TRBV30
clone size: few
CDR3 protein: CAWSLGSGGAPETQYF
CDR3 DNA: TGTGCCTGGAGTTTGGGAAGTGGGGGGGCCCCAGAGACCCAGTACTTC

D gene: TRBD2
J gene: TRBJ2-2
V gene: TRBV2
clone size: few
CDR3 protein: CASTLGGRAGTGELFF
CDR3 DNA: TGTGCCAGCACCCTCGGCGGGAGGGCCGGAACCGGGGAGCTGTTTTTT

D gene: NA
J gene: TRBJ2-3
V gene: TRBV9
clone size: few
CDR3 protein: CASSVAGLADTQYF
CDR3 DNA: TGTGCCAGCAGCGTAGCGGGACTGGCAGATACGCAGTATTTT

D gene: NA
J gene: TRBJ1-5
V gene: TRBV19
clone size: NA
CDR3 protein: CASSSQGSNQPQHF
CDR3 DNA: TGTGCCAGTAGTAGCCAGGGTAGCAATCAGCCCCAGCATTTT

D gene: NA
J gene: TRBJ1-2
V gene: TRBV30
clone size: few
CDR3 protein: CAWTLGGYGYTF
CDR3 DNA: TGTGCCTGGACCCTGGGGGGGTATGGCTACACCTTC

D gene: TRBD2
J gene: TRBJ2-3
V gene: TRBV10-2
clone size: NA
CDR3 protein: CASSVTAGGSDTQYF
CDR3 DNA: TGCGCCAGCAGTGTAACAGCGGGAGGGTCCGATACGCAGTATTTT

D gene: NA
J gene: TRBJ1-1
V gene: TRBV6-6
clone size: few
CDR3 protein: CASRNQQYSNTEAFF
CDR3 DNA: TGTGCCAGCAGAAATCAACAGTACAGTAACACTGAAGCTTTCTTT

D gene: NA
J gene: TRBJ2-1
V gene: TRBV4-1
clone size: few
CDR3 protein: CASRTSPLFSYNEQFF
CDR3 DNA: TGCGCCAGCAGAACAAGCCCACTATTCAGCTACAATGAGCAGTTCTTC

D gene: NA
J gene: TRBJ1-1
V gene: TRBV14
clone size: few
CDR3 protein: CASSQTRNTEAFF
CDR3 DNA: TGTGCCAGCAGCCAAACTAGGAACACTGAAGCTTTCTTT

D gene: NA
J gene: TRBJ2-7
V gene: TRBV30
clone size: few
CDR3 protein: CASAGYEQYF
CDR3 DNA: TGTGCCTCAGCAGGGTACGAGCAGTACTTC

D gene: NA
J gene: TRBJ2-5
V gene: TRBV5-4
clone size: few
CDR3 protein: CASSVLGSEETQYF
CDR3 DNA: TGTGCCAGCAGCGTCCTGGGGAGCGAGGAGACCCAGTACTTC

D gene: NA
J gene: TRBJ1-2
V gene: TRBV30
clone size: NA
CDR3 protein: CAWSAGTAGYGYTF
CDR3 DNA: TGTGCCTGGAGTGCCGGGACTGCGGGGTATGGCTACACCTTC

D gene: NA
J gene: TRBJ1-2
V gene: TRBV5-1
clone size: NA
CDR3 protein: CASSSPGPGRGYTF
CDR3 DNA: TGCGCCAGCAGCTCTCCGGGACCTGGGAGGGGCTACACCTTC

D gene: TRBD1
J gene: TRBJ1-1
V gene: TRBV11-2
clone size: many
CDR3 protein: CASSLAGQARLNTEAFF
CDR3 DNA: TGTGCCAGCAGCTTAGCGGGACAGGCCCGATTGAACACTGAAGCTTTCTTT

D gene: NA
J gene: TRBJ2-7
V gene: TRBV4-1
clone size: NA
CDR3 protein: CASSHAERTVSYEQYF
CDR3 DNA: TGCGCCAGCAGCCACGCCGAGCGGACAGTATCCTACGAGCAGTACTTC

D gene: TRBD1
J gene: TRBJ2-7
V gene: TRBV27
clone size: NA
CDR3 protein: CASSSRDRGYEQYF
CDR3 DNA: TGTGCCAGCAGTTCCCGGGACAGGGGCTACGAGCAGTACTTC

D gene: NA
J gene: TRBJ2-7
V gene: TRBV13
clone size: few
CDR3 protein: CASSLGQDLYEQYF
CDR3 DNA: TGTGCCAGCAGCTTAGGGCAGGATCTCTACGAGCAGTACTTC

D gene: TRBD2
J gene: TRBJ2-2
V gene: TRBV9
clone size: few
CDR3 protein: CASSPEGLAGGRGTGELFF
CDR3 DNA: TGTGCCAGCAGCCCAGAGGGGCTAGCGGGAGGGCGGGGCACCGGGGAGCTGTTTTTT

D gene: NA
J gene: TRBJ1-1
V gene: TRBV29-1
clone size: few
CDR3 protein: CSVSGVTDRRSEAFF
CDR3 DNA: TGCAGCGTTTCGGGGGTGACCGACAGAAGGTCTGAAGCTTTCTTT

D gene: NA
J gene: TRBJ2-1
V gene: TRBV20-1
clone size: few
CDR3 protein: CSAPLYNEQFF
CDR3 DNA: TGCAGTGCTCCCCTCTACAATGAGCAGTTCTTC

D gene: TRBD1
J gene: TRBJ1-6
V gene: TRBV6-5
clone size: few
CDR3 protein: CASSYSGQGQSPLHF
CDR3 DNA: TGTGCCAGCAGTTACTCGGGACAGGGGCAATCACCCCTCCACTTT

D gene: NA
J gene: TRBJ2-5
V gene: TRBV7-8
clone size: few
CDR3 protein: CASSLGAWETQYF
CDR3 DNA: TGTGCCAGCAGCTTAGGAGCTTGGGAGACCCAGTACTTC

D gene: TRBD1
J gene: TRBJ2-7
V gene: TRBV29-1
clone size: few
CDR3 protein: CSVSGTGAYEQYF
CDR3 DNA: TGCAGCGTCTCCGGGACAGGGGCCTACGAGCAGTACTTC

D gene: TRBD1
J gene: TRBJ2-3
V gene: TRBV15
clone size: few
CDR3 protein: CATLRDRGPLSTDTQYF
CDR3 DNA: TGTGCCACCCTCCGGGACAGGGGTCCTCTTAGCACAGATACGCAGTATTTT

D gene: TRBD1
J gene: TRBJ2-5
V gene: TRBV30
clone size: NA
CDR3 protein: CAGTGGETQYF
CDR3 DNA: TGTGCCGGAACAGGGGGCGAGACCCAGTACTTC

D gene: NA
J gene: TRBJ1-2
V gene: TRBV7-9
clone size: NA
CDR3 protein: CASSFRGAGGYGYTF
CDR3 DNA: TGTGCCAGCAGCTTTAGAGGGGCGGGGGGGTATGGCTACACCTTC

D gene: NA
J gene: TRBJ2-1
V gene: TRBV2
clone size: NA
CDR3 protein: CATLRRGLYYNEQFF
CDR3 DNA: TGTGCTACGCTTCGAAGGGGACTTTACTACAATGAGCAGTTCTTC

D gene: TRBD1
J gene: TRBJ1-4
V gene: TRBV27
clone size: NA
CDR3 protein: CASSLNGGTGLFF
CDR3 DNA: TGTGCCAGCAGTTTAAACGGGGGGACAGGACTGTTTTTT

D gene: TRBD1
J gene: TRBJ2-2
V gene: TRBV5-5
clone size: NA
CDR3 protein: CASSPDRADTGELFF
CDR3 DNA: TGTGCCAGCAGCCCCGACAGGGCTGACACCGGGGAGCTGTTTTTT